What follows is one T cell receptor (beta chain) and its context. These data are taken from a study of blood T cell repertoires in COVID-19. Overall study context: The United States, Italy and Spain provided the acute and convalescent COVID-19 samples. PBMCs, B-cell-depleted T cells, or T cells provided the cDNA or gDNA that made up the material.

Per germline, CDR1 MNHEY and CDR2 SMNVEV (reference sequence). This CDR3 has 14 residues. Trimming left V 2 bases short and J 5 bases short, with 9 bases between. In the study's own analysis: Amplification with reference gene primers provided the estimates of nucleated cell counts. Assay used: immunoSEQ multiplex PCR; TCRdb lists only in-frame clones, some missing. V and J calls and clone size come straight from that table; D and trimming were deduced from the DNA. The table lists tens of thousands of clones, roughly 84% of them singletons, with roughly 20% in the top ten. The source material was peripheral blood. The sequence was collected from a woman older than 75 with active or convalescent COVID-19. The rearrangement links TRBV27 to TRBJ2-2; D uncertain. Written as DNA, the CDR3 is TGTGCCAGCAGTTTAGAATACTCGACCGGGGAGCTGTTTTTT. Translation gives CASSLEYSTGELFF.